The sequence of this T cell receptor (beta chain) was determined in a study of shared clonotypes between healthy human individuals. At the level of the study: Per-donor plates numbered three CD4 naive, three CD4 memory, two CD8 naive and one CD8 memory. Overall study results and limits: Relative to their counterparts shared across all four donors, non-shared clonotypes exhibited diminished generation probabilities.

An even split of each subset's genomic DNA across several immunoSEQ plates was performed. Some clones are missing from TCRdb's copy, which holds only in-frame ones; the method was immunoSEQ multiplex PCR. The sample has approximately 740,000 clones; 80% to 95% are singletons. Remarks on this clone: Its specificity is not known.

Naive CD8 populations comprised CD45RO-negative cells positively selected for CCR7, excluding terminally differentiated effector memory CD45RA+ cells. Germline V CDR1 and CDR2: SGHVS, FNYEAQ. Trimming cost V 2 bases and J 2 bases, with 7 bases left between them. This CDR3 has 13 residues. Sequencing was carried out using naive CD8+ T cells sorted from blood. The origin of this receptor is a man aged 25-45 years in good health. The rearrangement uses TRBV7-6 and TRBJ2-7; tentatively, D is TRBD1 (6 bases). CDR3 loop: CASSLSGAYEQYF. The CDR3 DNA follows: TGTGCCAGCAGCTTATCAGGGGCCTACGAGCAGTACTTC.